This TCR beta chain stems from a study of T cells in Graves' hyperthyroidism and ophthalmopathy. Study background: Peripheral blood sampling occurred at initial diagnosis, before any treatment. Study results and limitations: Most expanded thyroid clonotypes above 0.001 also appeared in blood.

This clonotype turned up a few times. The antigen is undetermined. TCR beta CDR3 regions were amplified from RNA. Researchers ran a first-round RT-PCR on the TCR CDR3 using the HTBI primer set. Using its own MiXCR run on the multiplex PCR reads, TCRdb lists one record per CDR3 protein. Of roughly 350,000 distinct CDR3 sequences detected, around 13% appear once; the ten largest clones hold around 25%. The source of this sequence is a woman aged 25 to 39 with Graves' hyperthyroidism. Sequences were obtained from blood.

Written as DNA, the CDR3 is TGTGCCAGCAGTTTAACGGCCAGGACAGTGGCCTCCTACGAGCAGTACTTC. Residues: CASSLTARTVASYEQYF. The chain links TRBV27 to TRBJ2-7; the D gene is possibly TRBD1 (6 bases). The germline V gene has CDR1 MNHEY and CDR2 SMNVEV (reference sequence). V shed 2 bases and J shed 0 bases, with 17 bases lying between them. The CDR3 has 17 amino acids.